This TCR beta chain emerged from a study of response to subunit inactivated influenza vaccine. This clonotype was detected a few times. The antigen remains undetermined. Findings of the study overall: Authors suggested that a seasonal influenza vaccination recruits few new T cells each time.

TCRdb analysed the RT-PCR reads with MiXCR anew, one entry per CDR3 protein. The sample lists roughly 700,000 distinct CDR3 sequences; around 14% were seen once. Germline values: CDR1 SGHTA, CDR2 FQGNSA. The V and J ends lost 5 bases and 5 bases respectively, with 13 bases between them. This CDR3 contains 14 residues. The rearrangement joins TRBV7-2 to TRBJ2-1, with D unresolved. The clonotype was recovered from a man aged 50-60 years who received an inactivated influenza vaccine. The sample here was PBMCs from blood, taken 14 days before vaccination. The CDR3 protein is CASSGEVGNNEQFF. For the CDR3, the DNA is TGTGCCAGCAGCGGAGAGGTCGGTAACAATGAGCAGTTCTTC.